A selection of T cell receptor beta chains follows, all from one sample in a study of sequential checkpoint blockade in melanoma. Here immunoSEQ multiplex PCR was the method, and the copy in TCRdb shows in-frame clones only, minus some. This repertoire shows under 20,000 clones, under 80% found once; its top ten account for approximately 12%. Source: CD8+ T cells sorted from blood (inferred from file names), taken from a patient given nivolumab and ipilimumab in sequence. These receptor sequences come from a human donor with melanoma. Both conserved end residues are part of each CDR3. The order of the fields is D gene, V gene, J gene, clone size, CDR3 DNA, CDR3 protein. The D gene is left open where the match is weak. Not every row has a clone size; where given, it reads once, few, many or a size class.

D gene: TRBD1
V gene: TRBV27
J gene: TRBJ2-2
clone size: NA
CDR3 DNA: TGTGCCAGCAGTGTGACAGGGGGCTCCGGGGAGCTGTTTTTT
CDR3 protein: CASSVTGGSGELFF

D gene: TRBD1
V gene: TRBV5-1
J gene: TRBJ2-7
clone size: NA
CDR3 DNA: TGCGCCAGCAGCTTGTACCGGGACAGCGACGAGCAGTACTTC
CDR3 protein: CASSLYRDSDEQYF

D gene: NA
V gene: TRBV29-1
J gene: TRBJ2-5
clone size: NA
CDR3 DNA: TGCAGCGTTGACAGGGGACAAGAGACCCAGTACTTC
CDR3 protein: CSVDRGQETQYF

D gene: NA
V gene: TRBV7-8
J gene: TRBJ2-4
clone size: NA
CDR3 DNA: TGTGCCAGCAGCTTCGGACAGAAAAACATTCAGTACTTC
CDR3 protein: CASSFGQKNIQYF

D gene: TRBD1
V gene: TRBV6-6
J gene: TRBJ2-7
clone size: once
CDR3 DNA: TGTGCCAGCAGTTACGAGGCAGGGGGCTACGAGCAGTACTTC
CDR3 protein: CASSYEAGGYEQYF

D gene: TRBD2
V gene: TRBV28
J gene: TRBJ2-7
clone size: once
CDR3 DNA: TGTGCCAGCAGTGAGGGACTAGCGGGAGACTACGAGCAGTACTTC
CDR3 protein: CASSEGLAGDYEQYF

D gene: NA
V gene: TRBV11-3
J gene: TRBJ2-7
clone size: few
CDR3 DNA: TGTGCCAGCAGCCCTCTCCAGGGGACCTTTCACGAGCAGTACTTC
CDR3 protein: CASSPLQGTFHEQYF

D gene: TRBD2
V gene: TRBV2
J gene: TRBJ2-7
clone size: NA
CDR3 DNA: TGTGCCAGCATAACTAGCGGGGGTGGCGAGCAGTACTTC
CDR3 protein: CASITSGGGEQYF

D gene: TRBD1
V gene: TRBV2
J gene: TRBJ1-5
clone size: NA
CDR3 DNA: TGTGCCAGCGGGGGGACAGGTTTTAATCAGCCCCAGCATTTT
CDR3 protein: CASGGTGFNQPQHF

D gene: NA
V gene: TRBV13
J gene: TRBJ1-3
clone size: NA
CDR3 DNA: TGTGCCAGCAGCTTAGTCGGGAGGGGAAACACCATATATTTT
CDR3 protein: CASSLVGRGNTIYF

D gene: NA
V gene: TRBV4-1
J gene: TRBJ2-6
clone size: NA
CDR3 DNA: TGCGCCAGCAGCCAATCGAGCTTCTCTGGGGCCAACGTCCTGACTTTC
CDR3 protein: CASSQSSFSGANVLTF

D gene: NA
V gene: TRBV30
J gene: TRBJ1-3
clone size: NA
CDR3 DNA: TGTGCCTGGAGTCCAGACACTTCTTCTGGAAACACCATATATTTT
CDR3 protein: CAWSPDTSSGNTIYF

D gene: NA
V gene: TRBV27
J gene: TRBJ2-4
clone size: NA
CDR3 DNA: TGTGCCAGCACAATCCGGGGACCGGGGGACATTCAGTACTTC
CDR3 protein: CASTIRGPGDIQYF

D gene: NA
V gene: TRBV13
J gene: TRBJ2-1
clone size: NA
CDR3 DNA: TGTGCCAGCAGCCCGTCTGGGGGCTTCGGCAATGAGCAGTTCTTC
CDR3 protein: CASSPSGGFGNEQFF

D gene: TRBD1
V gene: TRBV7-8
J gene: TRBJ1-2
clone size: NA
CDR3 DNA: TGTGCCAGCAGCTCCCAGGGGGCGAAAGGCTACACCTTC
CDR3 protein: CASSSQGAKGYTF

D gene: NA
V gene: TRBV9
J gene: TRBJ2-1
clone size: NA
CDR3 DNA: TGTGCCAGCAGCGGGGGCCTGGGAGGGGGAAATGAGCAGTTCTTC
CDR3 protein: CASSGGLGGGNEQFF

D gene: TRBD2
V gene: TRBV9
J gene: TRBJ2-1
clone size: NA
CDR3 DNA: TGTGCCAGCGGACTGGGACTAGCGGGAGACAATGAGCAGTTCTTC
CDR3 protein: CASGLGLAGDNEQFF

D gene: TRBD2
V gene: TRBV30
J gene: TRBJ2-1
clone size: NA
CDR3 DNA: TGTGCCTGGAGTAGGGAGCGGGAGATCAATGAGCAGTTCTTC
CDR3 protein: CAWSREREINEQFF

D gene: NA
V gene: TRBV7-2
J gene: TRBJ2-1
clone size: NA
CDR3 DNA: TGTGCCAGCAGCTTAGGATGGACGGGGATGGATGGGGATGAGCAGTTCTTC
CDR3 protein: CASSLGWTGMDGDEQFF

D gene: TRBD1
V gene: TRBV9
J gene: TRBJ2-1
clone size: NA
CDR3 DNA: TGTGCCAGCAGCGTAGCTGGGACAGGGGGCCGCGATGAGCAGTTCTTC
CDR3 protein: CASSVAGTGGRDEQFF

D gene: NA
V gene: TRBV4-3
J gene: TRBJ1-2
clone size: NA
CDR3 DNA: TGCGCCAGCAGCCAAGTGGTCCTAAGCTCTGCTGGCTACACCTTC
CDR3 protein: CASSQVVLSSAGYTF

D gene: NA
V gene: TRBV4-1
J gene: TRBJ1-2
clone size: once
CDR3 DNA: TGCGCCAGCAGCCAAGGACAGTCGCCTAACTATGGCTACACCTTC
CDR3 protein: CASSQGQSPNYGYTF

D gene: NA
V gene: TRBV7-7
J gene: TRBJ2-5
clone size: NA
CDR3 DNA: TGTGCCAGCAGCTTAGAGTTGGCAGATCAAGAGACCCAGTACTTC
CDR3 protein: CASSLELADQETQYF

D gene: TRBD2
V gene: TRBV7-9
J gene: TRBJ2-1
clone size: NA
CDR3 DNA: TGTGCCAGCAGCTCCGGACTAGCGGGGGCCTACAATGAGCAGTTCTTC
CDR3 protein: CASSSGLAGAYNEQFF

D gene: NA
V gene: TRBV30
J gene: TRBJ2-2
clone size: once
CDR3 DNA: TGTGCCTGGAGTGTATTCGCAGGGAACACCGGGGAGCTGTTTTTT
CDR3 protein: CAWSVFAGNTGELFF

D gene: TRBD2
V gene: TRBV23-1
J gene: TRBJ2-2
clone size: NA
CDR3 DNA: TGCGCCAGCTTCGACAGGCCAACTAGCGGGGGGGCCCGGACCGGGGAGCTGTTTTTT
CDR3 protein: CASFDRPTSGGARTGELFF

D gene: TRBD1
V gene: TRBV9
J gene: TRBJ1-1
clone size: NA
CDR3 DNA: TGTGCCAGCAGCGGCGGGGACAGACCGAACACTGAAGCTTTCTTT
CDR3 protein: CASSGGDRPNTEAFF

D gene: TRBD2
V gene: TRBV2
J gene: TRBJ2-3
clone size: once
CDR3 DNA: TGTGCCAGCAGTAGCGGGACGCCTACGCAGTATTTT
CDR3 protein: CASSSGTPTQYF

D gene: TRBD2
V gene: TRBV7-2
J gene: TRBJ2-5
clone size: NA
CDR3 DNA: TGTGCCAGCAGCTACCCCCAGCGGGGTAAAGAGACCCAGTACTTC
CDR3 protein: CASSYPQRGKETQYF

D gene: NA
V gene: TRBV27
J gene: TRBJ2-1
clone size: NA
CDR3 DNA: TGTGCCAGCAGTTTTGTCCCGCCAGACAATGAGCAGTTCTTC
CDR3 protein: CASSFVPPDNEQFF

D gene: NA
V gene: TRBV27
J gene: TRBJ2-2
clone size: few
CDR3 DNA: TGTGCCAGCAGTTTCGACAGTCCTACCGGGGAGCTGTTTTTT
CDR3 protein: CASSFDSPTGELFF

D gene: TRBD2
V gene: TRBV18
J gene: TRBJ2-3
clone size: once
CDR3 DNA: TGTGCCAGCTCACTCTCATCCGGGACTAGCGAGAGAACAGATACGCAGTATTTT
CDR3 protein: CASSLSSGTSERTDTQYF

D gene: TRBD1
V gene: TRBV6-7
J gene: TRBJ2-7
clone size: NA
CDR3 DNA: TGTGCCAGCAGTTACTCGAAAGACAGGGTCTACGAGCAGTACTTC
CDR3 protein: CASSYSKDRVYEQYF

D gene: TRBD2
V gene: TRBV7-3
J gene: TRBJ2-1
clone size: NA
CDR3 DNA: TGTGCCAGCAGCGGGACTAGCGGGAGCAATGAGCAGTTCTTC
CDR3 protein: CASSGTSGSNEQFF

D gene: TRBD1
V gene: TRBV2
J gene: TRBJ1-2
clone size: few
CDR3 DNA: TGTGCCAGCAGTGAAGGGGGACAGTACTATGGCTACACCTTC
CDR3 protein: CASSEGGQYYGYTF

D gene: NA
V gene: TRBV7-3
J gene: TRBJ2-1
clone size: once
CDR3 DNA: TGTGCCAGCAGCTTCAGTCAGGCAGAATACAATGAGCAGTTCTTC
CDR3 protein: CASSFSQAEYNEQFF

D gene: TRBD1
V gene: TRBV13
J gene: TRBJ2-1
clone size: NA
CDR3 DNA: TGTGCCAGCAGCCTCCGGGACAGGGGCAATGAGCAGTTCTTC
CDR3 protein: CASSLRDRGNEQFF

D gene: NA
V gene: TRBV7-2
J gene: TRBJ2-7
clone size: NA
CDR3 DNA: TGTGCCAGCAGCTTAAACGGACTGCGCTCCTACGAGCAGTACTTC
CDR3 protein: CASSLNGLRSYEQYF

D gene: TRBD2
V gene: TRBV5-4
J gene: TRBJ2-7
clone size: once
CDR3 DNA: TGTGCCAGCAGCTTGACTAGCGGGGCCCACTACGAGCAGTACTTC
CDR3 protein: CASSLTSGAHYEQYF

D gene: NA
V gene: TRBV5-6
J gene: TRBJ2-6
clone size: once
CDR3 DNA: TGTGCCAGCAGCCCCATGGACAGCTCTGGGGCCAACGTCCTGACTTTC
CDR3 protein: CASSPMDSSGANVLTF

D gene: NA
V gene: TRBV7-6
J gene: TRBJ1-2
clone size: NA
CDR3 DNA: TGTGCCAGCAGTCCACATGAAAACTATGGCTACACCTTC
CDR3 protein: CASSPHENYGYTF

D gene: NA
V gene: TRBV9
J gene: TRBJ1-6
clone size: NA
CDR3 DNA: TGTGCCAGCAGCCTTAGGGAAGCGGGACGGGACTCACCCCTCCACTTT
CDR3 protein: CASSLREAGRDSPLHF

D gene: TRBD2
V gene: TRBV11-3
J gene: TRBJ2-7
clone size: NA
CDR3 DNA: TGTGCCAGCAGCCCCTATCTGGCGAGCGGGGCCGGGAACACCTACGAGCAGTACTTC
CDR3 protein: CASSPYLASGAGNTYEQYF

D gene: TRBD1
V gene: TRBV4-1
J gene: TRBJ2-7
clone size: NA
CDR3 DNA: TGCGCCAGCAGCCAAGATAGGGACGACGAGAAGGGGGCTCTAGTAAACGAGCAGTACTTC
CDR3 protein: CASSQDRDDEKGALVNEQYF

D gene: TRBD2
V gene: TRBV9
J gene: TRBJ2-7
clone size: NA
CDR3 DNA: TGTGCCAGCAGCGTAGGAAGCGGGGGGGCATACGAGCAGTACTTC
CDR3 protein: CASSVGSGGAYEQYF

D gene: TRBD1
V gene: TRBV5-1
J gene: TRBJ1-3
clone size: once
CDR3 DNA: TGCGCCAGCAGCGGTGACAGGGGCTCTGGAAACACCATATATTTT
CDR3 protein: CASSGDRGSGNTIYF

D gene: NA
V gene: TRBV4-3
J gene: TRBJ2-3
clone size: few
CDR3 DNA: TGCGCCAGCAGCCAATTCACAGGGATGGATACGCAGTATTTT
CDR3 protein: CASSQFTGMDTQYF

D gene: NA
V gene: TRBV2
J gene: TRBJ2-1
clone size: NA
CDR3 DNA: TGTGCCAGCAGTGAAGGGAGGGGGCCTAGGATCTATGAGCAGTTCTTC
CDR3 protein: CASSEGRGPRIYEQFF

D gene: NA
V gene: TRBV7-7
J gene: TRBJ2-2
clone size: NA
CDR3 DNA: TGTGCCAGCAGCTTAGTCGGGGGCGGGGAGCTGTTTTTT
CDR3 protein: CASSLVGGGELFF

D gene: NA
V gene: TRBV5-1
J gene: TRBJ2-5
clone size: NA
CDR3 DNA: TGCGCCAGCAGCTTGGCAGGGAATGTAGAGACCCAGTACTTC
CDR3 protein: CASSLAGNVETQYF

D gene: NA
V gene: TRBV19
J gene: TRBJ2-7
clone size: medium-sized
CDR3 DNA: TGTGCCAGTAGTATTTACTATAACTACGAGCAGTACTTC
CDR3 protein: CASSIYYNYEQYF

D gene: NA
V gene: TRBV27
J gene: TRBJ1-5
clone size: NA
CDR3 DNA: TGTGCCAGCAGTTTAGGAAGAGGTCAGCCCCAGCATTTT
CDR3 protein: CASSLGRGQPQHF

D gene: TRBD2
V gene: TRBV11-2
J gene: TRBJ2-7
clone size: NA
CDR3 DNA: TGTGCCAGCAGCACCCCGACGGGACTAGCGGGGATCTACGAGCAGTACTTC
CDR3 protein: CASSTPTGLAGIYEQYF

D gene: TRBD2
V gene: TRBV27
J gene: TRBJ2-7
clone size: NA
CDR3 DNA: TGTGCCAGCAGTCCAAATATAGCGGGAACCTACGAGCAGTACTTC
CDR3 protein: CASSPNIAGTYEQYF

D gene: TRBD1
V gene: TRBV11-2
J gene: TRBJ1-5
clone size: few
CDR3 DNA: TGTGCCAGCAGCTTGGGACAGGGGGGCAATCAGCCCCAGCATTTT
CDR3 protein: CASSLGQGGNQPQHF

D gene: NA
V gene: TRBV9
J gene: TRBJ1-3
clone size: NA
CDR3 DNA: TGTGCCAGCAGCGGGACAACCTCTGGAAACACCATATATTTT
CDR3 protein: CASSGTTSGNTIYF

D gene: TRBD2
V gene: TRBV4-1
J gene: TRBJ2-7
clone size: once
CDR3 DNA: TGCGCCAGCAGCCAAGCGGTTAGCGGGAGATACGAGCAGTACTTC
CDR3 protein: CASSQAVSGRYEQYF